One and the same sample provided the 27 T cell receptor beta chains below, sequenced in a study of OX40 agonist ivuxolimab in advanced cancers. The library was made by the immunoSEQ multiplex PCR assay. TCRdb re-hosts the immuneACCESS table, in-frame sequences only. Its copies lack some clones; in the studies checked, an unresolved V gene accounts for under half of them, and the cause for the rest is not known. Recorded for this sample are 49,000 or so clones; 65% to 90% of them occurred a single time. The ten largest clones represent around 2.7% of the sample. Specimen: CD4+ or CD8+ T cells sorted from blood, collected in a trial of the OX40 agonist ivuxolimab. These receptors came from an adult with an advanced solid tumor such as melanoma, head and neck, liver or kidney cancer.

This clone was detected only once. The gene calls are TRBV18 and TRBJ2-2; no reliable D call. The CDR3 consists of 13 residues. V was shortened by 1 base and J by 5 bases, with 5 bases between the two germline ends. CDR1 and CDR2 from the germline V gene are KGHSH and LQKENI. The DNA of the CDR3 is TGTGCCAGCTCACCACAGACAACCGGGGAGCTGTTTTTT. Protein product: CASSPQTTGELFF.

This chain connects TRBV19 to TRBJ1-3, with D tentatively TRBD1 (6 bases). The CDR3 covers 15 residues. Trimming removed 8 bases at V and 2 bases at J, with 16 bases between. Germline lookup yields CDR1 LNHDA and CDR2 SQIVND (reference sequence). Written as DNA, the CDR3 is TGTGCCAGTGACCGCCTAGGGGGGCCTGGAAACACCATATATTTT. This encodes CASDRLGGPGNTIYF.

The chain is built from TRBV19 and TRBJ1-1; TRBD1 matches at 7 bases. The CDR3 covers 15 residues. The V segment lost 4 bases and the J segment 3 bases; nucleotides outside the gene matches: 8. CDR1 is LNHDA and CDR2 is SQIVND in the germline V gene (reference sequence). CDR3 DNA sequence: TGTGCCAGTAGTAGACAGGGAGGAAGGGACACTGAAGCTTTCTTT. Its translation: CASSRQGGRDTEAFF.

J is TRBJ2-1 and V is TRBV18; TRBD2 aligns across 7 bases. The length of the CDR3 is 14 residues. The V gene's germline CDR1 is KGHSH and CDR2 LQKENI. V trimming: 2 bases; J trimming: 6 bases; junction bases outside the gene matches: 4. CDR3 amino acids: CASSPEGGGNEQFF. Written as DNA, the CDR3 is TGTGCCAGCTCACCAGAGGGCGGGGGCAATGAGCAGTTCTTC.

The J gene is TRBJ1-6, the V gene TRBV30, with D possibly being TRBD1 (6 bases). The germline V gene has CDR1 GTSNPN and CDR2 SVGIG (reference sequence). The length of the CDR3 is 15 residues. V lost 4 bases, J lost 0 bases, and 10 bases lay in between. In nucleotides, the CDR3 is TGTGCCTGGACAGGACAGAGCTCCTATAATTCACCCCTCCACTTT. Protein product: CAWTGQSSYNSPLHF. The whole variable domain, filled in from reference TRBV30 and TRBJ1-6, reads SQTIHQWPATLVQPVGSPLSLECTVEGTSNPNLYWYRQAAGRGLQLLFYSVGIGQISSEVPQNLSASRPQDRQFILSSKKLLLSDSGFYLCAWTGQSSYNSPLHFGNGTRLTVT.

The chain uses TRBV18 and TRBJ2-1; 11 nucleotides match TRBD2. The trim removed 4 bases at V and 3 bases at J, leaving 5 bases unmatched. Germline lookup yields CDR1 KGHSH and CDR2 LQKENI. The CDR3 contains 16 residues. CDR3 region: CASSRPGLADYNEQFF. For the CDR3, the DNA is TGTGCCAGCTCACGACCGGGACTAGCGGACTACAATGAGCAGTTCTTC.

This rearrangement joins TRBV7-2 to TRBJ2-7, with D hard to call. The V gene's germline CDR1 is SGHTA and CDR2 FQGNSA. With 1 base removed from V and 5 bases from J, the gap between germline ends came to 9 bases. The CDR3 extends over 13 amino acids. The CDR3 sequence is CASSLGRSHEQYF. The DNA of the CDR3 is TGTGCCAGCAGCTTAGGTCGGTCCCACGAGCAGTACTTC.

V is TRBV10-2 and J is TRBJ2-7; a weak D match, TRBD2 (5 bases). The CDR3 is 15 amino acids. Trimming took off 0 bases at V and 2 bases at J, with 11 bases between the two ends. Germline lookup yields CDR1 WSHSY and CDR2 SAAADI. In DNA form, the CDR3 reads TGCGCCAGCAGTGAGTCGTTCGGACTTCCCTACGAGCAGTACTTC. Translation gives CASSESFGLPYEQYF.

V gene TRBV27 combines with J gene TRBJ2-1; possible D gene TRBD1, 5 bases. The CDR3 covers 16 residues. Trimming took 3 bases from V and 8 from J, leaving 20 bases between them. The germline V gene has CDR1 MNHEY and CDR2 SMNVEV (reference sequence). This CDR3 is CASSFRDPIWGDEQFF. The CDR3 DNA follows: TGTGCCAGCAGTTTCCGAGACCCCATTTGGGGCGATGAGCAGTTCTTC.

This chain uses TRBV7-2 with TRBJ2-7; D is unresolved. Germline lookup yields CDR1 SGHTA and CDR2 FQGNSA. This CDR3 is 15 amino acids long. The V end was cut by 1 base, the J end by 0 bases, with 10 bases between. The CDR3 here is CASSLGPSSSYEQYF. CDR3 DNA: TGTGCCAGCAGCTTAGGCCCCTCGAGCTCCTACGAGCAGTACTTC.

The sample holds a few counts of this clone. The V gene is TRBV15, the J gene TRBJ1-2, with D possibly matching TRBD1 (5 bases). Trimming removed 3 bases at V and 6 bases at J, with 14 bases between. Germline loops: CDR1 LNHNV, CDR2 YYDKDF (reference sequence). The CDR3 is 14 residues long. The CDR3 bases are TGTGCCACCAGCAGTCCCGGACATAGGAATGGCTACACCTTC. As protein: CATSSPGHRNGYTF.

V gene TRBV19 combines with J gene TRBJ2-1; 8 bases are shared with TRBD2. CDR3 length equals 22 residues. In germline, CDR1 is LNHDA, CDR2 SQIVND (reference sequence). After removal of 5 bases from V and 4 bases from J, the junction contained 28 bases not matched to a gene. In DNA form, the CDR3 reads TGTGCCAGTAGTGTCCCATACTTCTCATGGAGCGGGAGTTTGTCAGTTTACAATGAGCAGTTCTTC. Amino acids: CASSVPYFSWSGSLSVYNEQFF.

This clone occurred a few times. The CDR3, as DNA: TGTGCCAGCAGCGGGTATGGGACTAGGGGGAATGAGCAGTTCTTC. As protein: CASSGYGTRGNEQFF. This rearrangement joins TRBV9 to TRBJ2-1; 8 bases agree with TRBD2. CDR1 and CDR2 (germline): SGDLS, YYNGEE. The CDR3 is 15 residues long. V lost 3 bases, J lost 7 bases, and 9 bases stayed unmatched. Combining the CDR3 with reference TRBV9 and TRBJ2-1 gives the whole variable domain DSGVTQTPKHLITATGQRVTLRCSPRSGDLSVYWYQQSLDQGLQFLIQYYNGEERAKGNILERFSAQQFPDLHSELNLSSLELGDSALYFCASSGYGTRGNEQFFGPGTRLTVL.

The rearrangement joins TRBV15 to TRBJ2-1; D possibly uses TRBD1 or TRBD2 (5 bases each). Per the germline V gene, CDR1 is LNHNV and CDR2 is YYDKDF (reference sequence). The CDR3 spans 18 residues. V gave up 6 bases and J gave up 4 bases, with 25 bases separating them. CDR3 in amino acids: CATRPGTATLGEYNEQFF. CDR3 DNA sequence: TGTGCCACCAGACCCGGGACCGCAACCCTAGGCGAATACAATGAGCAGTTCTTC.

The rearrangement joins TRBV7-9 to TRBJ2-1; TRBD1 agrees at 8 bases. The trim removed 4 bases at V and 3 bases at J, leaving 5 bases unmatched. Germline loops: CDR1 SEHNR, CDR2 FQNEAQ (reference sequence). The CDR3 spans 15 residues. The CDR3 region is CASSSAGQDYNEQFF. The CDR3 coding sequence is TGTGCCAGCAGCTCGGCGGGACAGGACTACAATGAGCAGTTCTTC.

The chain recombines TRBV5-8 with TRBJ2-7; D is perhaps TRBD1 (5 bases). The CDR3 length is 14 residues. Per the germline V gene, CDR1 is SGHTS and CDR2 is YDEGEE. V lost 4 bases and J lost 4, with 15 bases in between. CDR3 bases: TGTGCCAGCAGCCCCGTGGGCAGGGTATACGAGCAGTACTTC. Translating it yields CASSPVGRVYEQYF.

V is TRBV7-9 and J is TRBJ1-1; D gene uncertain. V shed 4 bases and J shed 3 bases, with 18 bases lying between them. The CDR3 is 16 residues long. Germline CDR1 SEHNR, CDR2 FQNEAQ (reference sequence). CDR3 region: CASSSLVMQSDTEAFF. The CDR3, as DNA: TGTGCCAGCAGCTCATTGGTCATGCAATCTGACACTGAAGCTTTCTTT.

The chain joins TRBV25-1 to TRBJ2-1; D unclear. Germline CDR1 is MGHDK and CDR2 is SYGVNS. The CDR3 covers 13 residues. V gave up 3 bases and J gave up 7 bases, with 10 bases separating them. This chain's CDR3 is CASSEWGGNEQFF. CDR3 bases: TGTGCCAGCAGTGAGTGGGGTGGGAATGAGCAGTTCTTC.

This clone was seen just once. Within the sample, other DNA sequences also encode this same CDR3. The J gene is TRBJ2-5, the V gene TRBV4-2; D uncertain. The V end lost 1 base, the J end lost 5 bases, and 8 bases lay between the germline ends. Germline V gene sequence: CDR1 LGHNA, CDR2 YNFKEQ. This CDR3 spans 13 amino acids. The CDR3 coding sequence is TGTGCCAGCAGCCAAGGACTCTGGGAGACCCAGTACTTC. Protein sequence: CASSQGLWETQYF.

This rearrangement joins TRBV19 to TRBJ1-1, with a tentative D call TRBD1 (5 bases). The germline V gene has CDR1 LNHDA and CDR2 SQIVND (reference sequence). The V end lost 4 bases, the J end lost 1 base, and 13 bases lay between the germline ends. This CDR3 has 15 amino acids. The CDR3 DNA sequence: TGTGCCAGTAGTAGGGAGAGACAGCGGAACACTGAAGCTTTCTTT. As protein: CASSRERQRNTEAFF.

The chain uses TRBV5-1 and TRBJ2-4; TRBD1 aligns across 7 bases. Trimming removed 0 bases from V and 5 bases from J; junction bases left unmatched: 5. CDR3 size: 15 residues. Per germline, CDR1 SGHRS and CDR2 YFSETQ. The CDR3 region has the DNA TGCGCCAGCAGCTTGGATAGGGGGCGGGAAAACATTCAGTACTTC. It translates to CASSLDRGRENIQYF. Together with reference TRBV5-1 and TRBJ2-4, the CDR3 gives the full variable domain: KAGVTQTPRYLIKTRGQQVTLSCSPISGHRSVSWYQQTPGQGLQFLFEYFSETQRNKGNFPGRFSGRQFSNSRSEMNVSTLELGDSALYLCASSLDRGRENIQYFGAGTRLSVL.

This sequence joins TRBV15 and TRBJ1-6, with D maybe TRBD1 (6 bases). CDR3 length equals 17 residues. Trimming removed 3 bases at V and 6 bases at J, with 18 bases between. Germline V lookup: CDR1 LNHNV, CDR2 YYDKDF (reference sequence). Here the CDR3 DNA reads TGTGCCACCAGCAGTCTACCAAGGGGGACTACTAATTCACCCCTCCACTTT. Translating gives CATSSLPRGTTNSPLHF.

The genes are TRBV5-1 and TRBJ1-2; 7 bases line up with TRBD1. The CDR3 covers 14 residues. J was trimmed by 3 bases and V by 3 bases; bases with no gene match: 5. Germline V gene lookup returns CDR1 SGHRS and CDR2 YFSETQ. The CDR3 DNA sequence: TGCGCCAGCAGCTCTCCGGGACAGCACTATGGCTACACCTTC. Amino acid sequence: CASSSPGQHYGYTF.

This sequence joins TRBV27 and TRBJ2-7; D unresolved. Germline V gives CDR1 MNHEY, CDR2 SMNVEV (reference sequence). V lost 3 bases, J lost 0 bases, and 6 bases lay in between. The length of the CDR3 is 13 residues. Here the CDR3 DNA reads TGTGCCAGCAGTTTTTCCGACTCCTACGAGCAGTACTTC. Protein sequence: CASSFSDSYEQYF.

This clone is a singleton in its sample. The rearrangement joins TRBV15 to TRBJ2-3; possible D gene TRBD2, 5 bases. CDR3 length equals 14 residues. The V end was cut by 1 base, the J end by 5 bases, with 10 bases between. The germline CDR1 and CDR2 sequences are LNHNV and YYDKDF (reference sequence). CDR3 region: CATSRAGSIDTQYF. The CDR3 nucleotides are TGTGCCACCAGCAGAGCGGGATCTATAGATACGCAGTATTTT.

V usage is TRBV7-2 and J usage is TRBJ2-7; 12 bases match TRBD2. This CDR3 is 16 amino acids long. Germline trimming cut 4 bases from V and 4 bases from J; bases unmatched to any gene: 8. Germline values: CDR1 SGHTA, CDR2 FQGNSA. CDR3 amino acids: CASSSYLAGGKYEQYF. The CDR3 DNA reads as TGTGCCAGCAGCTCCTACCTAGCGGGAGGGAAATACGAGCAGTACTTC. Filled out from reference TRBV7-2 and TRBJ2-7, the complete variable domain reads GAGVSQSPSNKVTEKGKDVELRCDPISGHTALYWYRQSLGQGLEFLIYFQGNSAPDKSGLPSDRFSAERTGGSVSTLTIQRTQQEDSAVYLCASSSYLAGGKYEQYFGPGTRLTVT.

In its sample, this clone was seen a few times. For the CDR3, the DNA is TGTGCCAGCCGCTCCGGACCAACTAATGAAAAACTGTTTTTT. Amino acid sequence: CASRSGPTNEKLFF. The chain couples TRBV19 to TRBJ1-4, with D uncertain. Deletions cut 9 bases from V and 0 bases from J, with 11 bases between. In germline, CDR1 is LNHDA, CDR2 SQIVND (reference sequence). The CDR3 loop spans 14 amino acids.